This TCR beta chain was sequenced for a study of identical twins' blood T cells. TCRdb analysed the 5' RACE reads with MiXCR anew, one entry per CDR3 protein. The sample shows 400,000 or so distinct CDR3 sequences, roughly 30% of them seen only once. CDR1 is SGHAT and CDR2 is FQNNGV in the germline V gene. The V end lost 4 bases, the J end lost 5 bases, and 15 bases lay between the germline ends. CDR3 length: 15 amino acids. The specimen sequenced was PBMCs. This chain uses TRBV11-2 with TRBJ2-1, with D hard to call. The source is a woman aged 18-55 years in good health. Here the CDR3 reads CASSSIPGENNEQFF. The CDR3 region has the DNA TGTGCCAGCAGCTCCATTCCTGGCGAGAACAATGAGCAGTTCTTC.